One sample yielded the 13 T cell receptor beta chains listed below, sequenced in a study of T-cell reconstitution after alpha-beta-depleted transplantation in children. Unique molecular identifiers were built into the TCRbeta library. In TCRdb, the PCR reads were re-called with MiXCR into one record per CDR3 protein. Among around 480,000 distinct CDR3 sequences listed, over 25% were seen once. The source material was PBMCs from the stem cell graft donor, sampled from the stem cell graft. The source of these receptors is a human donor who donated a stem cell graft to a child with aplastic anemia.

The table lists this clonotype with a few counts. The V gene is TRBV20-1, the J gene TRBJ2-3; 10 bases are a match to TRBD2. This CDR3 has 14 residues. V was pared by 6 bases and J by 2 bases, with 5 bases of the junction left unmatched. CDR1 and CDR2 from the germline V gene are DFQATT and SNEGSKA (reference sequence). CDR3 residues: CSARTSGNTDTQYF. The CDR3 nucleotides read TGCAGTGCCCGGACTAGCGGAAACACAGATACGCAGTATTTT.

This clonotype was observed a handful of times. The chain recombines TRBV20-1 with TRBJ1-1; D perhaps matches TRBD1 (6 bases). Germline V CDR1 and CDR2: DFQATT, SNEGSKA (reference sequence). This CDR3 comprises 12 residues. Trimming removed 0 bases from V and 6 bases from J, with 8 bases in between. CDR3 coding DNA: TGCAGTGCTAGAGAACAGGGTTCTGAAGCTTTCTTT. Its translation: CSAREQGSEAFF.

The V gene is TRBV20-1, the J gene TRBJ2-2; D not resolved. The CDR3 runs to 13 residues. Trimming cost V 5 bases and J 3 bases, with 10 bases left between them. The germline CDR1 and CDR2 sequences are DFQATT and SNEGSKA (reference sequence). The CDR3 protein is CSAGSGDTGELFF. CDR3 nucleotides: TGCAGTGCTGGATCCGGTGACACCGGGGAGCTGTTTTTT.

There are a few counts of this clonotype. J is TRBJ2-4 and V is TRBV11-2; 8 bases align to TRBD1. The CDR3 has 15 residues. The V and J ends lost 0 bases and 10 bases, in that order; junction bases with no gene match: 8. Per germline, CDR1 SGHAT and CDR2 FQNNGV. The CDR3 nucleotides read TGTGCCAGCAGCTTAGATCCCGGACAGGGAGTTATTCAGTACTTC. Translated: CASSLDPGQGVIQYF.

V gene TRBV12-3 or TRBV12-4 combines with J gene TRBJ2-1, with 10 bases fitting TRBD2. V was clipped by 7 bases and J by 9 bases; unmatched bases: 12. The CDR3 totals 15 residues. CDR3 sequence: CASNLAGAVSVEQFF. CDR3 DNA sequence: TGTGCCAGCAACCTAGCGGGAGCGGTATCCGTTGAGCAGTTCTTC.

There are a few counts of this clonotype. The chain couples TRBV7-6 to TRBJ2-3; 7 bases match TRBD2. J gave up 0 bases and V 1 base, and 7 bases lay outside the gene matches. Germline loops: CDR1 SGHVS, CDR2 FNYEAQ. This CDR3 comprises 17 residues. The CDR3: CASSLVLGGRSTDTQYF. The CDR3 DNA reads TGTGCCAGCAGCTTAGTCCTCGGCGGGAGAAGCACAGATACGCAGTATTTT.

The rearrangement links TRBV7-8 to TRBJ1-4; the D is unclear. The CDR3 runs to 15 residues. Trimming left V 5 bases short and J 1 base short, with 11 bases between. The V gene's germline CDR1 is SGHVS and CDR2 FQNEAQ. The CDR3 sequence: CASSNSLLTNEKLFF. The CDR3 nucleotides are TGTGCCAGCAGCAACTCGTTACTAACTAATGAAAAACTGTTTTTT.

This clonotype has more than one count but fewer than ten. This chain uses TRBV5-1 with TRBJ2-3; 12 positions match TRBD2. Germline loops: CDR1 SGHRS, CDR2 YFSETQ. This CDR3 has 16 amino acids. V was clipped by 4 bases and J by 4 bases; unmatched bases: 7. The CDR3 DNA reads as TGCGCCAGCAGCACACGACTAGCGGGAGACCCAGATACGCAGTATTTT. Translation: CASSTRLAGDPDTQYF.

The rearrangement uses TRBV5-1 and TRBJ2-3; no reliable D call. Trimming shortened V by 8 bases and J by 2 bases, and 15 bases separated the two germline ends. Germline values: CDR1 SGHRS, CDR2 YFSETQ. This CDR3 is 14 amino acids long. The CDR3 DNA reads TGCGCCAGTAATACCGGGCCAACCACAGATACGCAGTATTTT. Protein product: CASNTGPTTDTQYF.

This rearrangement joins TRBV24-1 to TRBJ2-5; possibly TRBD2 for D (5 bases). The CDR3 runs 16 residues. V lost 7 bases, J lost 0 bases, and 17 bases lay in between. CDR1 and CDR2 (germline): KGHDR, SFDVKD. In DNA form, the CDR3 reads TGTGCCACCAGCGAAGTGATCTCGGGAAACCAAGAGACCCAGTACTTC. Translation gives CATSEVISGNQETQYF.

The chain employs TRBV5-1 and TRBJ2-7; D is unresolved. Trimming took off 1 base at V and 3 bases at J, with 11 bases between the two ends. Germline-derived CDR1 and CDR2 are SGHRS and YFSETQ. This CDR3 region has 14 residues. CDR3 sequence (DNA): TGCGCCAGCAGCTTGATCGGCGGAGACTACGAGCAGTACGTC. As protein: CASSLIGGDYEQYV.

This clonotype was counted between two and nine times. The genes are TRBV11-2 and TRBJ2-2; possibly TRBD1 for D (6 bases). V lost 2 bases, J lost 4 bases, and 20 bases lay in between. Germline assignment: CDR1 SGHAT and CDR2 FQNNGV. The length of the CDR3 is 18 residues. The CDR3 region is CASSLLTRQARGTGELFF. The CDR3 nucleotides read TGTGCCAGCAGCTTATTAACTAGACAGGCCCGAGGCACCGGGGAGCTGTTTTTT.

V and J are TRBV7-9 and TRBJ2-5; the D gene could be TRBD1 or TRBD2 (5 bases each). CDR1 is SEHNR, CDR2 FQNEAQ, per germline (reference sequence). CDR3 length equals 15 residues. V was pared by 5 bases and J by 6 bases, with 19 bases between. CDR3 DNA: TGTGCCAGCAGCACACCTCGGGACCCTCAAAAGACCCAGTACTTC. Translated, it gives CASSTPRDPQKTQYF.